These 2 T cell receptor beta chains were all obtained from the same sample, sequenced in a study of blood T cell repertoires in COVID-19. Using immunoSEQ multiplex PCR, the repertoire was profiled, and TCRdb retains in-frame clones only, with some absent. The repertoire holds over 200,000 clones, with about 90% as singletons. What was sequenced was peripheral blood. The receptors stem from a person aged 18-29 years with COVID-19, enrolled during active disease.

This chain joins TRBV11-2 and TRBJ1-4; 7 bases map to TRBD1. The J segment lost 6 bases and the V segment lost 5 bases, leaving 3 bases of the junction unmatched. Germline lookup yields CDR1 SGHAT and CDR2 FQNNGV. There are 13 residues in the CDR3. CDR3 residues: CASSPGTDEKLFF. CDR3 sequence (DNA): TGTGCCAGCAGCCCCGGGACAGATGAAAAACTGTTTTTT.

Here the CDR3 reads CASSFPGNTEAFF. CDR3 nucleotides: TGTGCCAGCAGTTTCCCAGGGAACACTGAAGCTTTCTTT. This chain joins TRBV12-3 or TRBV12-4 and TRBJ1-1; D remains unclear. The CDR3 has 13 residues. Trimming cost V 3 bases and J 1 base, with 6 bases left between them.